The subject of this entry is one TCR beta chain. Antigen unknown. Clones were read by immunoSEQ multiplex PCR, and TCRdb kept only the in-frame ones, dropping some. The table includes roughly 150,000 clones, over 90% detected once. The data are from a study of CD4+ T cells in melanoma. Study-wide points: Reportedly, melanoma neoantigen-specific CD4+ T cells showed varied differentiation states. CD8+ T cell, macrophage and B cell function reportedly correlated with neoantigen-specific CD4+ T cells.

The CDR3 has 15 amino acids. CDR1 is WSHSY, CDR2 SAAADI, per germline. Germline trimming cut 3 bases from V and 3 bases from J; bases unmatched to any gene: 1. The sequence derives from a human donor with melanoma. The chain combines TRBV10-2 with TRBJ1-6; 8 bases fit TRBD1. CDR3 amino acids: CASSEGQGYNSPLHF. The DNA of the CDR3 is TGCGCCAGCAGTGAAGGACAGGGCTATAATTCACCCCTCCACTTT.